This T cell receptor beta chain was sequenced for a study of shared clonotypes between healthy human individuals. Study-level points and caveats: The generation probabilities recorded for non-shared clonotypes fell below those of clonotypes shared by all four donors. Naive CD4 clonotype sharing across four donors was approximately 5%.

In the case of this clone: As yet, its antigen is unknown.

The V end was cut by 5 bases, the J end by 6 bases, with 13 bases between. CDR3 size: 14 residues. Germline V CDR1 and CDR2: SNHLY, FYNNEI. Clones were read by immunoSEQ multiplex PCR, and TCRdb kept only the in-frame ones, dropping some. Altogether a few million clones are present, 90% to 95% being singletons, with the ten largest covering about 0.39%. The source is a man between 18 and 35 years old in good health. Some clones in this sample may be carry-over from other donors' samples. J is TRBJ2-2 and V is TRBV2; D may be TRBD1 or TRBD2 (5 bases each). The sequencing input was naive CD4+ T cells from PBMCs. Subset specified: CD45RA+ positively selected. Here the CDR3 DNA reads TGTGCCAGCAGTCCCCTCGGGGCCCCCGGGGAGCTGTTTTTT. It specifies CASSPLGAPGELFF.